This T cell receptor (beta chain) was obtained from a study of post-analysis software for immune sequencing data. At the level of the study: Progressive-relapsing, secondary progressive and relapsing-remitting multiple sclerosis were among the disease courses included.

Whole-study findings and limits: Patients used several TRBV segments, including TRBV5-6, TRBV5-1 and TRBV20-1, more often than controls. Normalized Chao1 diversity in multiple sclerosis patients fell significantly below that of controls. Those samples that were prepared in the same batch co-clustered strongly by F measure.

Unique-molecular-identifier-tagged TCR beta cDNA libraries were used. TCRdb reanalysed the PCR reads using MiXCR and keeps one entry per CDR3 protein. The table includes about 540,000 distinct CDR3 sequences, approximately 31% detected once. The CDR3 has 18 residues. This clonotype was detected only a few times. Its antigen is still unknown. The sequence derives from a girl aged 2-17 years with multiple sclerosis. Sequences were obtained from blood. The V and J genes are TRBV21-1 and TRBJ2-6; the table names TRBD1, a call not compared with the DNA. TRBV21-1 is noted as a pseudogene. CDR3 coding DNA: TGTGCCAGCAGCGTAGGGACAGCCGCTGACTCTGGGGCCAACGTCCTGACTTTC. It encodes CASSVGTAADSGANVLTF.